These 11 T cell receptor beta chains originate from one sample sequenced in a study of OX40 agonist ivuxolimab in advanced cancers. Sequencing was performed with immunoSEQ multiplex PCR; in TCRdb, only in-frame clones are kept and a portion is missing. Of tens of thousands of clones detected, around 93% appear once; the ten largest clones hold approximately 0.3%. The sample consisted of CD4+ or CD8+ T cells sorted from blood, taken in a trial of the OX40 agonist ivuxolimab. All receptors come from an adult with an advanced solid tumor such as melanoma, head and neck, liver or kidney cancer.

The gene calls are TRBV28 and TRBJ2-5; tentative D call: TRBD2 (5 bases). V was cut by 6 bases and J by 2 bases, with 16 bases left in between. This CDR3 is 15 amino acids long. From germline, CDR1 is MDHEN and CDR2 SYDVKM. The chain's CDR3 is CASSIPLDSQETQYF. The CDR3 bases are TGTGCCAGCAGCATACCTCTGGACTCTCAAGAGACCCAGTACTTC.

In nucleotides, the CDR3 is TGTGCCAGCAGCTTAGCGGGGGGGTCGCCCCAGCATTTT. Translated: CASSLAGGSPQHF. J is TRBJ1-5 and V is TRBV7-9, with D possibly TRBD1 on 5 matching bases. The V end was cut by 0 bases, the J end by 9 bases, with 9 bases between. This CDR3 has 13 residues. Germline CDR1 is SEHNR and CDR2 is FQNEAQ (reference sequence).

V usage is TRBV4-1 and J usage is TRBJ2-7, with 8 bases fitting TRBD2. V gave up 4 bases and J gave up 7 bases; unmatched junction bases: 12. CDR3 length: 15 residues. CDR1 is MGHRA, CDR2 YSYEKL, per germline. This CDR3 is CASSRGGPEPGEQYF. The CDR3 DNA reads as TGCGCCAGCAGCCGCGGGGGGCCTGAACCGGGAGAGCAGTACTTC.

The chain is built from TRBV6-1 and TRBJ2-5, with TRBD1 as a possible D gene (6 bases). CDR3 length: 15 amino acids. Trimming pared 2 bases from V and 3 bases from J, leaving 13 bases between. Per the germline V gene, CDR1 is MNHNS and CDR2 is SASEGT. This chain's CDR3 is CASSELPQGEETQYF. CDR3 in DNA: TGTGCCAGCAGTGAACTACCACAGGGAGAAGAGACCCAGTACTTC.

The chain recombines TRBV7-2 with TRBJ2-3; D is unresolved. The V gene lost 1 base and the J gene lost 0 bases, with 8 bases spanning the gap. The CDR3 loop spans 15 amino acids. The V gene's germline CDR1 is SGHTA and CDR2 FQGNSA. The CDR3 nucleotides are TGTGCCAGCAGCTTAGTAGTTATTAGCACAGATACGCAGTATTTT. This gives the protein CASSLVVISTDTQYF. The whole variable domain, remainder taken from reference TRBV7-2 and TRBJ2-3, is GAGVSQSPSNKVTEKGKDVELRCDPISGHTALYWYRQSLGQGLEFLIYFQGNSAPDKSGLPSDRFSAERTGGSVSTLTIQRTQQEDSAVYLCASSLVVISTDTQYFGPGTRLTVL.

J is TRBJ2-1 and V is TRBV11-3; perhaps TRBD1 as D (5 bases). V lost 3 bases, J lost 7 bases, and 7 bases lay in between. The CDR3 length is 12 residues. Germline CDR1 is SGHNT and CDR2 is YENEEA. CDR3 loop: CASSLDTNEQFF. In DNA form, the CDR3 reads TGTGCCAGCAGCTTGGACACAAATGAGCAGTTCTTC.

V gene TRBV11-2 combines with J gene TRBJ2-7; no clear D gene. The V gene lost 3 bases and the J gene lost 3 bases, with 9 bases spanning the gap. This CDR3 spans 13 amino acids. Germline lookup yields CDR1 SGHAT and CDR2 FQNNGV. CDR3 in amino acids: CASSFRLFYEQYF. The CDR3 nucleotides are TGTGCCAGCAGCTTCCGACTGTTCTACGAGCAGTACTTC.

This clone was detected a few times. The genes are TRBV19 and TRBJ1-5; D is possibly TRBD1 (5 bases). Germline assignment: CDR1 LNHDA and CDR2 SQIVND (reference sequence). Trimming took off 4 bases at V and 2 bases at J, with 12 bases between the two ends. The CDR3 totals 15 residues. DNA for the CDR3: TGTGCCAGTAGTACGTGGCAGGGTGGCAATCAGCCCCAGCATTTT. Amino acid sequence: CASSTWQGGNQPQHF.

The chain links TRBV27 to TRBJ1-2; no reliable D call. The CDR3 is made up of 13 amino acids. Per germline, CDR1 MNHEY and CDR2 SMNVEV (reference sequence). V was pared by 3 bases and J by 5 bases, with 10 bases between. CDR3 residues: CASSFGQSYGYTF. CDR3 coding DNA: TGTGCCAGCAGTTTCGGGCAATCTTATGGCTACACCTTC.

This sequence joins TRBV18 and TRBJ2-1; D remains ambiguous. From germline, CDR1 is KGHSH and CDR2 LQKENI. V lost 2 bases to trimming and J lost 0 bases, with 8 bases between them. This CDR3 region has 15 residues. In DNA, the CDR3 is TGTGCCAGCTCACCAATTGCGGACTCCTACAATGAGCAGTTCTTC. Translating it yields CASSPIADSYNEQFF.

The V and J genes are TRBV2 and TRBJ2-3, with D unresolved. V lost 4 bases and J 3 bases, leaving 14 bases between the germline ends. Germline-derived CDR1 and CDR2 are SNHLY and FYNNEI. This CDR3 is built from 15 residues. The CDR3 DNA reads TGTGCCAGCAGTGTGCGCAAGGCTCGGACAGATACGCAGTATTTT. This codes for CASSVRKARTDTQYF.